These 10 T cell receptor beta chains share one sample of origin, sequenced in a study of patients and donors after allogeneic stem cell transplantation. MiXCR was run by TCRdb on the RT-PCR reads, yielding one entry per CDR3 protein. The sample contains hundreds of thousands of distinct CDR3 sequences, under 20% of which appear only once. Sequencing was carried out using blood, either unsorted or a sorted T cell fraction (not recorded which). Receptors originate from a human donor who was either an allogeneic HSCT recipient or a stem cell or donor lymphocyte infusion donor (not recorded which). It is not recorded whose cells these are; they may come from a transplant donor.

This clonotype was seen more than once but under ten times. CDR3 in amino acids: CASMEAGGNQPQHF. The CDR3 region has the DNA TGTGCCAGCATGGAGGCCGGGGGCAATCAGCCCCAGCATTTT. J is TRBJ1-5 and V is TRBV6-1; D gene ambiguous. This CDR3 has 14 residues. Germline assignment: CDR1 MNHNS and CDR2 SASEGT. The V and J ends lost 7 bases and 2 bases respectively, with 12 bases between them.

The V gene is TRBV4-1, the J gene TRBJ2-3, with 9 bases identical to TRBD1. This CDR3 contains 16 residues. The germline V gene encodes CDR1 MGHRA and CDR2 YSYEKL. Germline trimming cut 0 bases from V and 6 bases from J; bases unmatched to any gene: 7. CDR3 sequence reads: CASSQDGGQGFDTQYF. The CDR3 DNA sequence: TGCGCCAGCAGCCAAGATGGGGGACAGGGTTTCGATACGCAGTATTTT.

The chain employs TRBV27 and TRBJ2-4; D gene ambiguous. CDR3 length: 14 amino acids. Trimming shortened V by 2 bases and J by 1 base, and 6 bases separated the two germline ends. Germline CDR1 is MNHEY and CDR2 is SMNVEV (reference sequence). The CDR3 sequence: CASSLATAKNIQYF. The CDR3 DNA reads as TGTGCCAGCAGTTTAGCGACGGCCAAAAACATTCAGTACTTC.

This clonotype has more than one count but fewer than ten. This rearrangement joins TRBV20-1 to TRBJ2-5; D is unresolved. Trimming left V 3 bases short and J 1 base short, with 6 bases between. The CDR3 runs 12 residues. Looked up from germline, CDR1 is DFQATT and CDR2 is SNEGSKA (reference sequence). This CDR3 is CSARGFQETQYF. DNA for the CDR3: TGCAGTGCTAGGGGGTTCCAAGAGACCCAGTACTTC.

The gene calls are TRBV28 and TRBJ2-2; 7 bases are shared with TRBD2. The CDR3 has 15 amino acids. The V gene's germline CDR1 is MDHEN and CDR2 SYDVKM. V was pared by 3 bases and J by 5 bases, with 6 bases of the junction left unmatched. This chain's CDR3 is CASSFRVSGTGELFF. CDR3 DNA: TGTGCCAGCAGTTTTCGAGTTAGCGGGACCGGGGAGCTGTTTTTT.

This clonotype was seen more than once but under ten times. The chain carries TRBV4-2 and TRBJ1-1; tentatively, D is TRBD1 (5 bases). V dropped 2 bases and J dropped 3 bases, with 28 bases sitting between them. Germline V gives CDR1 LGHNA, CDR2 YNFKEQ. CDR3 length: 20 residues. CDR3 sequence (DNA): TGTGCCAGCAGCCAATTCAACGTGGGGGGGAAGGGGAGGGTTTACACTGAAGCTTTCTTT. This sequence encodes CASSQFNVGGKGRVYTEAFF.

The V and J genes are TRBV20-1 and TRBJ1-2; unclear D gene. The CDR3 contains 11 residues. Trimming cost V 2 bases and J 5 bases, with 6 bases left between them. Looked up from germline, CDR1 is DFQATT and CDR2 is SNEGSKA (reference sequence). The chain's CDR3 is CSARSFYGYTF. DNA for the CDR3: TGCAGTGCTAGAAGTTTTTATGGCTACACCTTC.

This clonotype appeared a few times. J is TRBJ1-1 and V is TRBV5-1, with no clear D. CDR3 size: 14 residues. Germline assignment: CDR1 SGHRS and CDR2 YFSETQ. The ends were cut back, 0 bases at V and 4 bases at J, with 10 bases in the middle. The CDR3 is CASSLVGKSTEAFF. The CDR3 coding sequence is TGCGCCAGCAGCTTGGTGGGGAAGAGCACTGAAGCTTTCTTT.

The gene calls are TRBV7-9 and TRBJ2-7; 13 bases map to TRBD2. The germline gives CDR1 SEHNR, CDR2 FQNEAQ (reference sequence). The CDR3 runs to 16 residues. V was pared by 5 bases and J by 5 bases, with 9 bases of the junction left unmatched. CDR3 in DNA: TGTGCCAGCAGCAAAAGGACTAGCGGGAGTATCAACGAGCAGTACTTC. Translated, it gives CASSKRTSGSINEQYF.

This clonotype occurred a few times. The genes are TRBV7-8 and TRBJ2-4; no clear D gene. In germline, CDR1 is SGHVS, CDR2 FQNEAQ. V was pared by 2 bases and J by 0 bases, with 8 bases between. The CDR3 is made up of 15 amino acids. CDR3 amino acids: CASSLTRLAKNIQYF. In nucleotides, the CDR3 is TGTGCCAGCAGCTTAACGAGACTAGCCAAAAACATTCAGTACTTC.